Below, 13 T cell receptor beta chains from the same sample are listed, as sequenced in a study of blood T cell repertoires in COVID-19. Measured with immunoSEQ multiplex PCR; TCRdb has only the in-frame clones, and not every one. Of nearly 200,000 clones listed, approximately 84% are singletons. The sequenced sample was PBMCs or T cells enriched from blood (not recorded which). The source of these receptors is a man in his forties who had recovered from COVID-19.

The rearrangement joins TRBV28 to TRBJ2-1; 9 nucleotides agree with TRBD2. The CDR3 runs 17 residues. V lost 8 bases, J lost 3 bases, and 14 bases stayed unmatched. Germline V gene data show CDR1 as MDHEN and CDR2 as SYDVKM. As DNA, the CDR3 is TGTGCCAGCCACCAGTCGTTGCTAGCGGGGATCTACAATGAGCAGTTCTTC. This translates into CASHQSLLAGIYNEQFF.

This clone was detected only a few times. The chain recombines TRBV5-1 with TRBJ2-6, with D perhaps TRBD2 (5 bases). V lost 3 bases and J lost 8, with 12 bases in between. The length of the CDR3 is 14 residues. Germline V gene sequence: CDR1 SGHRS, CDR2 YFSETQ. In DNA, the CDR3 is TGCGCCAGCAGCTCCACTGGGGAGACCAACGTCCTGACTTTC. Translated, it gives CASSSTGETNVLTF.

The rearrangement joins TRBV10-1 to TRBJ1-2; D not resolved. V lost 3 bases and J 2 bases, leaving 7 bases between the germline ends. The CDR3 has 13 amino acids. CDR1 and CDR2 (germline): WNHNN, SYGVQD (reference sequence). The CDR3 spells CASSEVRNYGYTF. The CDR3 region has the DNA TGCGCCAGCAGTGAAGTCCGGAACTATGGCTACACCTTC.

This clone was seen a single time. V usage is TRBV7-9 and J usage is TRBJ2-7; D is possibly TRBD2 (6 bases). The CDR3 is 15 residues long. V lost 5 bases, J lost 5 bases, and 19 bases lay in between. Germline V gives CDR1 SEHNR, CDR2 FQNEAQ (reference sequence). This CDR3 reads CASSLTGTVGDEQYF. The CDR3 DNA is TGTGCCAGCAGCCTAACCGGGACTGTAGGGGACGAGCAGTACTTC.

V gene TRBV5-1 combines with J gene TRBJ1-4, with a weak D call TRBD1 (5 bases). V was clipped by 5 bases and J by 8 bases, with 19 bases between them. CDR1 and CDR2 from the germline V gene are SGHRS and YFSETQ. The length of the CDR3 is 15 residues. CDR3 coding DNA: TGCGCCAGCAGGGCGGCATCGGGGGTTGGGGAAAAACTGTTTTTT. Protein sequence: CASRAASGVGEKLFF.

This chain connects TRBV5-6 to TRBJ1-3; D uncertain. The CDR3 covers 15 residues. V shed 7 bases and J shed 0 bases, with 14 bases lying between them. CDR1 is SGHDT and CDR2 is YYEEEE in the germline V gene. CDR3 amino acids: CASSQPGSSGNTIYF. CDR3 bases: TGTGCCAGCTCTCAACCGGGATCCTCTGGAAACACCATATATTTT.

The chain combines TRBV5-4 with TRBJ1-1, with D unresolved. V was shortened by 2 bases and J by 1 base, with 9 bases between the two germline ends. The CDR3 runs to 14 residues. The V gene's germline CDR1 is SGHNT and CDR2 YYREEE (reference sequence). This chain's CDR3 is CASSFGRQNTEAFF. CDR3 coding DNA: TGTGCCAGCAGCTTTGGTCGACAGAACACTGAAGCTTTCTTT.

This rearrangement joins TRBV19 to TRBJ1-2, with no clear D. Per germline, CDR1 LNHDA and CDR2 SQIVND (reference sequence). Trimming took 7 bases from V and 4 from J, leaving 16 bases between them. The CDR3 sequence is 14 residues long. This CDR3 reads CASKRAWRSYGYTF. The CDR3 nucleotides read TGTGCCAGTAAGAGGGCTTGGAGGAGCTATGGCTACACCTTC.

The genes are TRBV25-1 and TRBJ2-7; 10 nucleotides match TRBD1. The CDR3 extends over 16 amino acids. The V and J ends lost 4 bases and 3 bases, in that order; junction bases with no gene match: 9. From germline, CDR1 is MGHDK and CDR2 SYGVNS. CDR3 nucleotide sequence: TGTGCCAGCAGTGTCCCCGGGACAGGGGTAGACTACGAGCAGTACTTC. It specifies CASSVPGTGVDYEQYF.

The chain combines TRBV11-2 with TRBJ1-5; D is unclear. The CDR3 runs to 17 residues. With 4 bases removed from V and 6 bases from J, the gap between germline ends came to 22 bases. Germline values: CDR1 SGHAT, CDR2 FQNNGV. The CDR3 loop is CASSSIQTMREAQPQHF. The CDR3 DNA sequence: TGTGCCAGCAGCTCTATCCAAACCATGAGGGAGGCTCAGCCCCAGCATTTT. The variable domain in full, completed from reference TRBV11-2 and TRBJ1-5, reads EAGVAQSPRYKIIEKRQSVAFWCNPISGHATLYWYQQILGQGPKLLIQFQNNGVVDDSQLPKDRFSAERLKGVDSTLKIQPAKLEDSAVYLCASSSIQTMREAQPQHFGDGTRLSIL.

This clone is a singleton in its sample. The chain combines TRBV7-9 with TRBJ1-2; 8 nucleotides align to TRBD1. This CDR3 comprises 16 residues. Germline-derived CDR1 and CDR2 are SEHNR and FQNEAQ (reference sequence). The V and J ends lost 5 bases and 6 bases, in that order; junction bases with no gene match: 14. CDR3 coding DNA: TGTGCCAGCAGCCAAAACGAACTGGACAGGGTCGATGGCTACACCTTC. This codes for CASSQNELDRVDGYTF. The variable domain in full, with the rest retrieved from reference TRBV7-9 and TRBJ1-2, is DTGVSQNPRHKITKRGQNVTFRCDPISEHNRLYWYRQTLGQGPEFLTYFQNEAQLEKSRLLSDRFSAERPKGSFSTLEIQRTEQGDSAMYLCASSQNELDRVDGYTFGSGTRLTVV.

This sequence joins TRBV7-2 and TRBJ1-4, with 7 bases that match TRBD1. Germline loops: CDR1 SGHTA, CDR2 FQGNSA. This CDR3 is 13 amino acids long. V lost 5 bases, J lost 6 bases, and 3 bases stayed unmatched. CDR3 DNA sequence: TGTGCCAGCAGCACTGACAGGGATGAAAAACTGTTTTTT. Its protein is CASSTDRDEKLFF.

The J gene is TRBJ2-5, the V gene TRBV11-2; TRBD1 agrees at 8 bases. Trimming took 1 base from V and 4 from J; bases not matched to a gene: 8. Germline CDR1 reads SGHAT; CDR2 reads FQNNGV. The CDR3 has 16 amino acids. CDR3 DNA: TGTGCCAGCAGCTTAGCCGGGACAGGTGGCTCAGAGACCCAGTACTTC. This encodes CASSLAGTGGSETQYF.